This T cell receptor (beta chain) was documented in a study of blood T cell repertoires in COVID-19. Study context: Specimens from acute and convalescent COVID-19 originated in the United States, Italy and Spain. T cells, B-cell-depleted T cells, or PBMCs provided the cDNA or gDNA that served as material.

V lost 6 bases and J lost 4, with 11 bases in between. Germline CDR1 reads LNHDA; CDR2 reads SQIVND (reference sequence). This CDR3 has 13 residues. Original processing methods: From reference gene primer amplification, estimates of nucleated cell counts were derived. Assay used: immunoSEQ multiplex PCR; TCRdb lists only in-frame clones, some missing. D and trimming come from the DNA, and the V and J calls and clone size come from that table. This sample has under 450,000 clones; roughly four fifths occur once, and the top ten carry 1.1%. The sequencing sample was made of peripheral blood. V and J are TRBV19 and TRBJ2-3; maybe TRBD2 (5 bases). This receptor was obtained from a human donor with acute or convalescent COVID-19. The donor label of this sample is uncertain. The CDR3 DNA reads as TGTGCCAGTAGGGACTCCCCCGCAGATACGCAGTATTTT. Its protein is CASRDSPADTQYF.